This T cell receptor (beta chain) was retrieved from a study of cytomegalovirus exposure and HLA in healthy donors. Study results and caveats: The authors enumerated some 170 TCR beta chains as linked to cytomegalovirus. A classifier reportedly called cytomegalovirus status with high sensitivity and specificity.

The donors (healthy individuals) were bone marrow donors. Primers included in the PCR were 60 Vbeta and 13 Jbeta primers. Using immunoSEQ multiplex PCR, the repertoire was profiled, and TCRdb retains in-frame clones only, with some absent. The sample gives under 200,000 clones, 75% to 90% of which show up once; approximately 6.5% is in the top ten. Germline V gene lookup returns CDR1 SEHNR and CDR2 FQNEAQ (reference sequence). The CDR3 contains 14 residues. In the case of this clone: Its antigen is not identified. A junction end diverges from the germline sequence, so it may reflect a read error.

The chain links TRBV7-9 to TRBJ2-7, with D tentatively TRBD2 (6 bases). Input material: PBMCs. The sequence was obtained from a male donor in good health and CMV-seropositive. CDR3 region: CSSSLGARAGEQYF. As DNA, the CDR3 is TGTTCCAGCAGCTTAGGGGCCAGGGCGGGAGAGCAGTACTTC.